This entry lists 21 T cell receptor beta chains sequenced from one sample in a study of blood T cell repertoires in COVID-19. The repertoire was sequenced with immunoSEQ multiplex PCR; TCRdb's copy has only in-frame clones and lacks some. This table has some 76,000 clones, over 75% appearing once. The sample taken for sequencing was peripheral blood. These receptors were taken from a woman aged 18-29 years with acute or convalescent COVID-19.

The chain joins TRBV4-1 to TRBJ1-2, with 7 bases identical to TRBD1. The CDR3 contains 16 residues. J gave up 4 bases and V 3 bases, and 11 bases lay outside the gene matches. Germline V gene sequence: CDR1 MGHRA, CDR2 YSYEKL. The CDR3 coding sequence is TGCGCCAGCAGCCACGCCTTACTCCGGGACAGCTATGGCTACACCTTC. It yields the protein CASSHALLRDSYGYTF.

The chain uses TRBV11-2 and TRBJ2-4, with TRBD2 matching over 9 bases. Germline V gives CDR1 SGHAT, CDR2 FQNNGV. The CDR3 totals 16 residues. Trimming cost V 1 base and J 1 base; bases outside gene matches: 2. The CDR3 loop reads CASSLAAGGAKNIQYF. The CDR3 bases are TGTGCCAGCAGCTTAGCAGCGGGAGGTGCCAAAAACATTCAGTACTTC.

The chain combines TRBV5-1 with TRBJ2-2, with 7 bases that match TRBD1. J lost 1 base, V lost 4 bases, and 7 bases had no gene match. The CDR3 is 16 residues long. Germline V CDR1 and CDR2: SGHRS, YFSETQ. CDR3 nucleotide sequence: TGCGCCAGCAGCAATACAGGGGTGGGGAACACCGGGGAGCTGTTTTTT. Encoded protein: CASSNTGVGNTGELFF. Drawing the rest from reference TRBV5-1 and TRBJ2-2, the complete variable domain is KAGVTQTPRYLIKTRGQQVTLSCSPISGHRSVSWYQQTPGQGLQFLFEYFSETQRNKGNFPGRFSGRQFSNSRSEMNVSTLELGDSALYLCASSNTGVGNTGELFFGEGSRLTVL.

The chain uses TRBV27 and TRBJ2-7; possible D gene TRBD2, 6 bases. The CDR3 totals 14 residues. The V and J ends lost 6 bases and 3 bases respectively, with 15 bases between them. From germline, CDR1 is MNHEY and CDR2 SMNVEV (reference sequence). DNA for the CDR3: TGTGCCAGCAGGGACCGGGACTCCGTCTACGAGCAGTACTTC. Translated: CASRDRDSVYEQYF.

The rearrangement uses TRBV25-1 and TRBJ2-7, with D possibly being TRBD1 (5 bases). The germline V gene has CDR1 MGHDK and CDR2 SYGVNS. The V end was cut by 7 bases, the J end by 0 bases, with 16 bases between. The CDR3 extends over 15 amino acids. CDR3 nucleotides: TGTGCCAGCACGGAATCTACAGGAAACTCCTACGAGCAGTACTTC. The encoded protein is CASTESTGNSYEQYF.

This chain connects TRBV6-2 or TRBV6-3 to TRBJ1-2, with 8 nucleotides matching TRBD1. With V trimmed by 5 bases and J by 2 bases, 4 bases remained unmatched. CDR1 is MNHEY, CDR2 SVGEGT, per germline. The CDR3 has 14 residues. The CDR3 spells CASSPGTGNYGYTF. CDR3 in DNA: TGTGCCAGCAGTCCCGGGACAGGAAACTATGGCTACACCTTC.

CDR3 DNA sequence: TGTGCCAGCAGCTTAGCGATGGGGGGGCGCGGCGGAAAACTGTTTTTT. Residues: CASSLAMGGRGGKLFF. The chain combines TRBV7-9 with TRBJ1-4; maybe TRBD1 (6 bases). The CDR3 consists of 16 residues. With 0 bases removed from V and 10 bases from J, the gap between germline ends came to 18 bases. CDR1 SEHNR and CDR2 FQNEAQ come from the germline V gene (reference sequence).

The chain joins TRBV6-2 or TRBV6-3 to TRBJ2-1; D possibly corresponds to TRBD1 (5 bases). In germline, CDR1 is MNHEY, CDR2 SVGEGT. V was shortened by 6 bases and J by 0 bases, with 15 bases between the two germline ends. This CDR3 region has 16 residues. CDR3 DNA sequence: TGTGCCAGCAGGCCTAAGGGGCTCCTCTCCTACAATGAGCAGTTCTTC. It translates to CASRPKGLLSYNEQFF.

This rearrangement joins TRBV6-1 to TRBJ1-2; D possibly corresponds to TRBD1 (6 bases). There are 15 residues in the CDR3. V gave up 3 bases and J gave up 4 bases, with 15 bases separating them. CDR1 and CDR2 from the germline V gene are MNHNS and SASEGT. CDR3 residues: CASSEDTGNVYGYTF. In nucleotides, the CDR3 is TGTGCCAGCAGTGAGGATACAGGGAACGTCTATGGCTACACCTTC.

The rearrangement joins TRBV4-2 to TRBJ1-1, with D uncertain. CDR1 LGHNA and CDR2 YNFKEQ come from the germline V gene. The CDR3 contains 15 residues. V was trimmed by 1 base and J by 1 base, leaving 10 bases between them. As DNA, the CDR3 is TGTGCCAGCAGCCAAGGTTCGTCCGGGAACACTGAAGCTTTCTTT. Its translation is CASSQGSSGNTEAFF.

The chain has TRBV4-2 and TRBJ2-5, with D possibly being TRBD1 (6 bases). Germline V CDR1 and CDR2: LGHNA, YNFKEQ. Trimming shortened V by 0 bases and J by 5 bases, and 13 bases separated the two germline ends. The CDR3 consists of 15 residues. As DNA, the CDR3 is TGTGCCAGCAGCCAAGAAGGGGGAGTCGGGGAGACCCAGTACTTC. This codes for CASSQEGGVGETQYF.

This chain connects TRBV5-6 to TRBJ2-7, with a weak D call TRBD1 (5 bases). The length of the CDR3 is 14 residues. V was trimmed by 7 bases and J by 0 bases, leaving 14 bases between them. Looked up from germline, CDR1 is SGHDT and CDR2 is YYEEEE. CDR3 nucleotides: TGTGCCAGCTCCCGTCGGACACCCTCCTACGAGCAGTACTTC. It encodes CASSRRTPSYEQYF.

The gene calls are TRBV7-8 and TRBJ1-3; a weak D match, TRBD1 (5 bases). This CDR3 is 16 amino acids long. V lost 1 base and J 0 bases, leaving 10 bases between the germline ends. In germline, CDR1 is SGHVS, CDR2 FQNEAQ. The chain's CDR3 is CASSLGTTSSGNTIYF. The CDR3 DNA sequence: TGTGCCAGCAGCTTAGGGACAACGAGCTCTGGAAACACCATATATTTT.

The J gene is TRBJ2-7, the V gene TRBV12-3 or TRBV12-4; 8 nucleotides line up with TRBD1. This CDR3 spans 13 amino acids. The V segment lost 6 bases and the J segment 5 bases; nucleotides outside the gene matches: 6. DNA of the CDR3: TGTGCCAGCAGCCGGGGACAGGTCAACGAGCAGTACTTC. Encoded protein: CASSRGQVNEQYF.

The CDR3: CASASGGDTEAFF. The CDR3 DNA sequence: TGTGCCAGCGCGAGCGGGGGTGACACTGAAGCTTTCTTT. The chain recombines TRBV18 with TRBJ1-1, with a possible D match to TRBD1 (5 bases). This CDR3 spans 13 amino acids. Per the germline V gene, CDR1 is KGHSH and CDR2 is LQKENI. With 8 bases removed from V and 3 bases from J, the gap between germline ends came to 13 bases.

The V call is TRBV6-5, the J call TRBJ2-3; D ambiguous. The V gene's germline CDR1 is MNHEY and CDR2 SVGAGI. V was cut by 4 bases and J by 3 bases, with 8 bases left in between. The CDR3 contains 13 residues. Written as DNA, the CDR3 is TGTGCCAGCAGTTCCCAGAGGACAGATACGCAGTATTTT. This encodes CASSSQRTDTQYF.

The chain uses TRBV4-1 and TRBJ2-3; D gene uncertain. There are 14 residues in the CDR3. V lost 6 bases, J lost 2 bases, and 12 bases lay in between. Germline CDR1 is MGHRA and CDR2 is YSYEKL. CDR3 DNA sequence: TGCGCCAGCAGGAGAACCTTCTCCACAGATACGCAGTATTTT. It specifies CASRRTFSTDTQYF.

The chain carries TRBV6-5 and TRBJ1-4; 8 bases align to TRBD1. V lost 8 bases and J lost 14; bases outside the gene matches: 16. The germline gives CDR1 MNHEY, CDR2 SVGAGI. The CDR3 consists of 14 residues. The CDR3 bases are TGTGCCAGCCAGAAGGGTGGACAGGGATTGGTGCTGTTTTTT. It specifies CASQKGGQGLVLFF.

The count of this clone is one. This chain links TRBV30 with TRBJ1-2; TRBD1 agrees at 10 bases. CDR1 and CDR2 (germline): GTSNPN, SVGIG (reference sequence). The V and J ends lost 5 bases and 5 bases, in that order; junction bases with no gene match: 8. The CDR3 is 14 amino acids. The CDR3 sequence: CAWDPDRGSYGYTF. CDR3 in DNA: TGTGCCTGGGACCCGGACAGGGGGTCGTATGGCTACACCTTC.

This clone was seen once. V is TRBV2 and J is TRBJ2-1, with 12 bases matching TRBD1. Germline CDR1 SNHLY, CDR2 FYNNEI. The CDR3 consists of 16 residues. V was pared by 6 bases and J by 3 bases, with 6 bases of the junction left unmatched. This CDR3 is CASSAGTGGRYNEQFF. CDR3 in DNA: TGTGCCAGCAGCGCCGGGACAGGGGGCCGCTACAATGAGCAGTTCTTC.

The chain employs TRBV19 and TRBJ2-7; D is undetermined. CDR3 length: 15 amino acids. V gave up 3 bases and J gave up 1 base, with 13 bases separating them. Looked up from germline, CDR1 is LNHDA and CDR2 is SQIVND (reference sequence). CDR3 nucleotides: TGTGCCAGTAGTATTGATAGCACCGGTTCCTACGAGCAGTACTTC. Protein: CASSIDSTGSYEQYF.